Below, 20 T cell receptor beta chains from the same sample are listed, as sequenced in a study of T cell clonotyping in hematopoietic cell transplantation. The data were produced by immunoSEQ multiplex PCR, yet TCRdb's version contains in-frame clones alone and is incomplete. The sample has fewer than 80,000 clones, around 94% seen once. Input material: peripheral blood mononuclear cells. These receptors were taken from a man in his forties or fifties in good health. Some clones in this sample may be carry-over from other donors' samples.

V gene TRBV2 combines with J gene TRBJ2-1; D could derive from TRBD1 or TRBD2 (5 bases each). Germline assignment: CDR1 SNHLY and CDR2 FYNNEI. This CDR3 has 16 residues. V lost 5 bases and J lost 11, with 25 bases in between. This chain's CDR3 is CASSTPGREPAIKQFF. CDR3 DNA sequence: TGTGCCAGCAGTACCCCGGGACGGGAACCGGCAATTAAGCAGTTCTTC.

This CDR3 reads CASSTLGQPQHF. The CDR3 nucleotides read TGTGCCAGCAGTACCTTAGGTCAGCCCCAGCATTTT. V and J are TRBV6-1 and TRBJ1-5; D unresolved. V was cut by 5 bases and J by 6 bases, with 8 bases left in between. The CDR3 has 12 amino acids. Germline values: CDR1 MNHNS, CDR2 SASEGT.

V usage is TRBV7-2 and J usage is TRBJ1-5, with 9 bases matching TRBD1. The J segment lost 2 bases and the V segment lost 5 bases, leaving 4 bases of the junction unmatched. Germline V gene data show CDR1 as SGHTA and CDR2 as FQGNSA. The CDR3 consists of 15 residues. For the CDR3, the DNA is TGTGCCAGCAGCCAAACAGGGGGCGGCAATCAGCCCCAGCATTTT. Translating gives CASSQTGGGNQPQHF.

This clone was found once. This chain connects TRBV7-8 to TRBJ2-7; the D call may be TRBD1 or TRBD2 (5 bases each). The length of the CDR3 is 14 residues. Deletions cut 3 bases from V and 0 bases from J, with 9 bases between. Germline loops: CDR1 SGHVS, CDR2 FQNEAQ. CDR3 sequence: CASSFSGLSYEQYF. As DNA, the CDR3 is TGTGCCAGCAGCTTTTCGGGGCTCTCCTACGAGCAGTACTTC.

The rearrangement links TRBV6-5 to TRBJ2-3, with 9 bases that match TRBD1. This CDR3 comprises 14 residues. Losses at the gene ends were 5 bases for V and 5 bases for J; bases not matched to a gene: 5. Per the germline V gene, CDR1 is MNHEY and CDR2 is SVGAGI. CDR3 loop: CASSPPTGGDTQYF. CDR3 coding DNA: TGTGCCAGCAGTCCGCCGACAGGGGGAGATACGCAGTATTTT.

CDR3: CASSIGGFPQPQHF. The CDR3 DNA reads TGTGCCAGTAGTATAGGGGGGTTTCCTCAGCCCCAGCATTTT. This sequence joins TRBV19 and TRBJ1-5; tentative D call: TRBD1 (5 bases). The V and J ends lost 1 base and 6 bases respectively, with 10 bases between them. The CDR3 runs 14 residues. Per germline, CDR1 LNHDA and CDR2 SQIVND (reference sequence).

The chain uses TRBV2 and TRBJ1-3; D unresolved. This CDR3 has 14 amino acids. With 4 bases removed from V and 6 bases from J, the gap between germline ends came to 13 bases. Germline lookup yields CDR1 SNHLY and CDR2 FYNNEI. CDR3 nucleotide sequence: TGTGCCAGCAGTGTAGGCGGGGTGGAAAACACCATATATTTT. It specifies CASSVGGVENTIYF. Drawing the rest from reference TRBV2 and TRBJ1-3, the complete variable domain is EPEVTQTPSHQVTQMGQEVILRCVPISNHLYFYWYRQILGQKVEFLVSFYNNEISEKSEIFDDQFSVERPDGSNFTLKIRSTKLEDSAMYFCASSVGGVENTIYFGEGSWLTVV.

This rearrangement joins TRBV5-4 to TRBJ1-1; D unresolved. Germline lookup yields CDR1 SGHNT and CDR2 YYREEE (reference sequence). The CDR3 runs to 14 residues. V lost 3 bases and J lost 6, with 15 bases in between. The DNA for the CDR3 is TGTGCCAGCAGCTCCCCGCCGAACGGGGCTGAAGCTTTCTTT. Encoded protein: CASSSPPNGAEAFF. The entire variable domain, with the rest obtained from reference TRBV5-4 and TRBJ1-1, is as follows: ETGVTQSPTHLIKTRGQQVTLRCSSQSGHNTVSWYQQALGQGPQFIFQYYREEENGRGNFPPRFSGLQFPNYSSELNVNALELDDSALYLCASSSPPNGAEAFFGQGTRLTVV.

The CDR3: CASSLAGTSSISYNEQFF. The DNA of the CDR3 is TGTGCCAGCAGCTTAGCGGGGACTAGCTCAATCTCCTACAATGAGCAGTTCTTC. The chain couples TRBV7-2 to TRBJ2-1, with 9 bases fitting TRBD2. J was trimmed by 0 bases and V by 0 bases; bases with no gene match: 6. This CDR3 spans 18 amino acids. Germline CDR1 SGHTA, CDR2 FQGNSA.

This clone was observed once. The chain is built from TRBV19 and TRBJ1-4, with D possibly TRBD1 on 6 matching bases. CDR3 size: 15 residues. V dropped 5 bases and J dropped 4 bases, with 14 bases sitting between them. CDR1 is LNHDA, CDR2 SQIVND, per germline (reference sequence). The DNA for the CDR3 is TGTGCCAGTAGTTGGCTACAGGGAGATAATGAAAAACTGTTTTTT. The encoded protein is CASSWLQGDNEKLFF.

The gene calls are TRBV5-1 and TRBJ1-4; D is uncertain. CDR1 SGHRS and CDR2 YFSETQ come from the germline V gene. V lost 0 bases to trimming and J lost 8 bases, with 14 bases between them. This CDR3 has 15 amino acids. This chain's CDR3 is CASSLDGHSSEKLFF. CDR3 in DNA: TGCGCCAGCAGCTTGGACGGCCATAGTAGCGAAAAACTGTTTTTT.

The chain links TRBV9 to TRBJ1-2; no firm D call. The germline V and J ends were trimmed by 0 bases and 2 bases, with 8 bases remaining between them. This CDR3 has 14 residues. Per germline, CDR1 SGDLS and CDR2 YYNGEE. This CDR3 is CASSVGEANYGYTF. The CDR3 coding sequence is TGTGCCAGCAGCGTAGGGGAGGCGAACTATGGCTACACCTTC.

The J gene is TRBJ1-1, the V gene TRBV6-5; D remains unclear. Deletions cut 2 bases from V and 3 bases from J, with 10 bases between. CDR3 size: 14 residues. Germline V lookup: CDR1 MNHEY, CDR2 SVGAGI. CDR3 in DNA: TGTGCCAGCAGTTACGGCCAGAGTCACACTGAAGCTTTCTTT. Translated, it gives CASSYGQSHTEAFF.

The chain employs TRBV28 and TRBJ2-1; 10 nucleotides line up with TRBD2. Germline values: CDR1 MDHEN, CDR2 SYDVKM. J gave up 3 bases and V 1 base, and 15 bases lay outside the gene matches. There are 20 residues in the CDR3. The CDR3 loop is CASSLSMGTSVREIYNEQFF. The DNA of the CDR3 is TGTGCCAGCAGTTTATCTATGGGGACTAGCGTTCGGGAGATCTACAATGAGCAGTTCTTC.

The V call is TRBV28, the J call TRBJ2-1; no clear D. Trimming stripped 2 bases from V and 7 bases from J, with 9 bases between. Looked up from germline, CDR1 is MDHEN and CDR2 is SYDVKM. The CDR3 consists of 13 residues. As DNA, the CDR3 is TGTGCCAGCAGTTTACTTGGGTTAAATGAGCAGTTCTTC. Residues: CASSLLGLNEQFF. Full variable domain (remainder filled in from reference TRBV28 and TRBJ2-1): DVKVTQSSRYLVKRTGEKVFLECVQDMDHENMFWYRQDPGLGLRLIYFSYDVKMKEKGDIPEGYSVSREKKERFSLILESASTNQTSMYLCASSLLGLNEQFFGPGTRLTVL.

The gene calls are TRBV11-1 and TRBJ2-3, with a weak D call TRBD2 (5 bases). V was pared by 1 base and J by 6 bases, with 14 bases between. Germline V gives CDR1 SGHAT, CDR2 FQDESV (reference sequence). This CDR3 comprises 15 residues. Here the CDR3 reads CASSLGAPPGDTQYF. The CDR3, as DNA: TGTGCCAGCAGCTTAGGGGCCCCCCCGGGGGATACGCAGTATTTT.

The chain carries TRBV30 and TRBJ2-5; 8 bases are shared with TRBD2. CDR3 size: 16 residues. V was clipped by 5 bases and J by 5 bases; unmatched bases: 16. Germline V gene sequence: CDR1 GTSNPN, CDR2 SVGIG (reference sequence). The CDR3: CAWAFSRTGGWETQYF. DNA of the CDR3: TGTGCCTGGGCTTTCTCCCGAACGGGAGGGTGGGAGACCCAGTACTTC.

The chain joins TRBV9 to TRBJ2-3; no definite D call. In germline, CDR1 is SGDLS, CDR2 YYNGEE. The CDR3 consists of 14 residues. The V and J ends lost 0 bases and 2 bases respectively, with 7 bases between them. The CDR3 here is CASSVVGNTDTQYF. CDR3 nucleotides: TGTGCCAGCAGCGTAGTAGGGAACACAGATACGCAGTATTTT. Full variable domain (missing parts from reference TRBV9 and TRBJ2-3): DSGVTQTPKHLITATGQRVTLRCSPRSGDLSVYWYQQSLDQGLQFLIQYYNGEERAKGNILERFSAQQFPDLHSELNLSSLELGDSALYFCASSVVGNTDTQYFGPGTRLTVL.

The chain employs TRBV2 and TRBJ2-1; no reliable D call. CDR1 and CDR2 from the germline V gene are SNHLY and FYNNEI. Deletions cut 6 bases from V and 9 bases from J, with 21 bases between. This CDR3 is built from 15 residues. The CDR3 region has the DNA TGTGCCAGCAGAGATTTTAAAGAACGTGGCAGTGAGCAGTTCTTC. Translation gives CASRDFKERGSEQFF. The variable domain in full, with the rest retrieved from reference TRBV2 and TRBJ2-1, is EPEVTQTPSHQVTQMGQEVILRCVPISNHLYFYWYRQILGQKVEFLVSFYNNEISEKSEIFDDQFSVERPDGSNFTLKIRSTKLEDSAMYFCASRDFKERGSEQFFGPGTRLTVL.

The chain joins TRBV7-3 to TRBJ2-3; 8 nucleotides agree with TRBD2. Germline V gene sequence: CDR1 SGHTA, CDR2 FQGTGA. Trimming removed 1 base from V and 4 bases from J; junction bases left unmatched: 4. The CDR3 has 15 residues. The DNA for the CDR3 is TGTGCCAGCAGCTTAATGGGACTAGAGGCAGATACGCAGTATTTT. Amino acids: CASSLMGLEADTQYF.